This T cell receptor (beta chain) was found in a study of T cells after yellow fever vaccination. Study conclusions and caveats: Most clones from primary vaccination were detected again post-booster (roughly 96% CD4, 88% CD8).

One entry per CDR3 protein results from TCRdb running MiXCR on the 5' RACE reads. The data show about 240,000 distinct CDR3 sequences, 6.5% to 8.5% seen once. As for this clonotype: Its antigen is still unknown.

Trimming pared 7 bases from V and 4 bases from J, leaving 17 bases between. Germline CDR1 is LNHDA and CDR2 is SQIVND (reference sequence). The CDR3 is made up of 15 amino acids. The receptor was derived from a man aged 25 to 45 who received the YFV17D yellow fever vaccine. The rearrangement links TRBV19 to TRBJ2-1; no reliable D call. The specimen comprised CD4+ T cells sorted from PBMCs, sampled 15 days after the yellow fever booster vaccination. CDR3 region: CASKLGTREYNEQFF. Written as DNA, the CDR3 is TGTGCCAGTAAACTGGGAACAAGGGAATACAATGAGCAGTTCTTC.